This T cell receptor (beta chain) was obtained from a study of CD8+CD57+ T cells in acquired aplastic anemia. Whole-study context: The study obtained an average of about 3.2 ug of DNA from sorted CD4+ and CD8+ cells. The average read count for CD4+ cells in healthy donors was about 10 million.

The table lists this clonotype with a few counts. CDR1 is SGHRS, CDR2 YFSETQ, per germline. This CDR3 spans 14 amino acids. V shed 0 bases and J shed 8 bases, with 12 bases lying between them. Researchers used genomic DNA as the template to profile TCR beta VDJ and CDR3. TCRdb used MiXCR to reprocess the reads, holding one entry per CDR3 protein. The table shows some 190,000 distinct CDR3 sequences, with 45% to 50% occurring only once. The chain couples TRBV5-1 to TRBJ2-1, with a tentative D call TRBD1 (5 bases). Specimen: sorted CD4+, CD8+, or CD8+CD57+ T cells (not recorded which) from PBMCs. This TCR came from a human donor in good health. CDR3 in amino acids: CASSLDRLDDEQFF. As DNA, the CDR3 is TGCGCCAGCAGCTTGGACAGGCTAGACGATGAGCAGTTCTTC.